Sequencing of this T cell receptor (beta chain) was carried out in a study of CD8 T cells in Susac syndrome. Treatment-naive patients with stable or active relapsing-remitting disease served as multiple sclerosis controls. Negative isolation was used for CD8+ and CD4+ T cells, and FACS enrichment was applied to TEMRA cells. An input of about 0.45 to 1 ug of RNA was subjected to reverse transcription using random hexamers. TCR beta CDR3 was amplified by immunoSEQ multiplex PCR. This amplification extended across 54 Vbeta and 13 Jbeta segments. TCRdb used MiXCR to reprocess the immunoSEQ multiplex PCR reads, holding one entry per CDR3 protein. The data contain fewer than 150,000 distinct CDR3 sequences, around 91% of them seen just once; the ten biggest clones take up 0.24%. V dropped 4 bases and J dropped 3 bases, with 10 bases sitting between them. CDR3 length equals 15 residues. Germline V lookup: CDR1 PRHDT, CDR2 FYEKMQ (reference sequence).

This sequence originates from a human donor with multiple sclerosis. The chain has TRBV13 and TRBJ2-6; tentatively, D is TRBD2 (5 bases). The sample taken for sequencing was CD8+ T cells from PBMCs. The CDR3 DNA reads as TGTGCCAGCAGCTCGACGGGGAGTGGGGCCAACGTCCTGACTTTC. Its protein product is CASSSTGSGANVLTF.